The T cell receptor beta chain described here comes from a study of vaccination effects on CD4 cells after COVID-19. For the study at large: Antigen-specific CD4+ T cells were expanded (with viral peptide pools) by the ViraFEST assay ahead of sequencing.

Sequenced by immunoSEQ multiplex PCR; TCRdb stores in-frame clones only, minus some. The sample consists of about 64,000 clones, approximately 78% of them appearing once. Cultured cells yielded isolated CD4+ T cells after 10 days. PCR confirmed that the person was infected with SARS-CoV-2 between March and December 2020. Half of the medium was exchanged for IL-2 medium on both days 3 and 7. This CDR3 region has 15 residues. Germline CDR1 MGHRA, CDR2 YSYEKL. Trimming took 1 base from V and 2 from J; bases not matched to a gene: 3. On this clone: What it recognizes is unknown.

The sample consisted of CD4+ T cells from PBMCs cultured without peptide, taken before COVID-19 vaccination. The rearrangement links TRBV4-1 to TRBJ2-3, with TRBD2 matching 7 bases. This TCR came from a human donor who had a prior SARS-CoV-2 infection. The CDR3 region is CASSQASGHTDTQYF. CDR3 sequence (DNA): TGCGCCAGCAGCCAAGCTAGCGGCCACACAGATACGCAGTATTTT.